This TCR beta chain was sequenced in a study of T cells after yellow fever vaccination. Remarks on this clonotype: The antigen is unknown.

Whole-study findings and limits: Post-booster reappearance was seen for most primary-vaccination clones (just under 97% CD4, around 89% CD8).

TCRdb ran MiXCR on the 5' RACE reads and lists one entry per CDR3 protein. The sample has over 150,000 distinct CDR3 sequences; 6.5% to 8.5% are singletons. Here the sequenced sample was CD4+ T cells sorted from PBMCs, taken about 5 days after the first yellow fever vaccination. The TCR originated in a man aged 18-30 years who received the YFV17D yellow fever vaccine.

For the CDR3, the DNA is TGTGCCTGGAGTGTACGGGGCGGGGGGATCTCCTACAATGAGCAGTTCTTC. The encoded protein is CAWSVRGGGISYNEQFF. The chain combines TRBV30 with TRBJ2-1; TRBD2 matches at 8 bases. V shed 0 bases and J 0 bases; nucleotides not matched to a gene: 7. The CDR3 runs 17 residues. Germline lookup yields CDR1 GTSNPN and CDR2 SVGIG (reference sequence).